What follows are 3 T cell receptor beta chains derived from one specimen sequenced in a study of shared clonotypes between healthy human individuals. The naive CD8 subset, CD45RO-negative cells positively selected for CCR7, excluded terminally differentiated effector memory CD45RA+ cells. Produced via immunoSEQ multiplex PCR; TCRdb's table is partial and in-frame only. The sample lists some 2,100,000 clones, about 93% occurring once. Sequenced input: naive CD8+ T cells from PBMCs. The receptors shown here come from a man in his late teens or twenties in good health. Some clones in this sample may be carry-over from other donors' samples.

About this clone: This CDR3 is also generated by other DNA sequences in the sample. This chain uses TRBV28 with TRBJ1-1; possible D gene TRBD1, 5 bases. V was shortened by 3 bases and J by 1 base, with 9 bases between the two germline ends. The germline V gene encodes CDR1 MDHEN and CDR2 SYDVKM. This CDR3 is 14 amino acids long. The CDR3 loop reads CASSFGGGNTEAFF. The CDR3 region has the DNA TGTGCCAGCAGTTTTGGGGGGGGGAACACTGAAGCTTTCTTT.

Concerning this clone itself: Other DNA sequences from this sample encode an identical CDR3 as well. The chain couples TRBV7-3 to TRBJ2-3; 8 bases are shared with TRBD1. The germline V gene has CDR1 SGHTA and CDR2 FQGTGA. The CDR3 runs to 14 residues. J lost 1 base, V lost 3 bases, and 0 bases had no gene match. Here the CDR3 DNA reads TGTGCCAGCAGCTTGGGACAGGGCACAGATACGCAGTATTTT. Translated, it gives CASSLGQGTDTQYF.

This chain joins TRBV7-7 and TRBJ1-3; TRBD1 might be the D (5 bases). Germline CDR1 and CDR2: SSHAT and FNYEAQ (reference sequence). Between the trimmed V and J ends, which lost 4 bases and 4 bases, there was a span of 14 bases. This CDR3 is 15 amino acids long. Here the CDR3 reads CASSSSQGSGNTIYF. The CDR3 coding sequence is TGTGCCAGCAGCTCAAGTCAGGGATCAGGAAACACCATATATTTT.